The next 22 T cell receptor beta chains were all read from a single sample in a study of identical twins. Each CDR3 protein gets one entry after TCRdb re-called the 5' RACE reads with MiXCR. Among 400,000 to 600,000 distinct CDR3 sequences listed, about a fifth were seen once. The data were also submitted as part of a second study, on yellow fever vaccine responses in identical twins.

The source material was CD4+ T cells sorted from blood. These receptors originate from a woman younger than 35 in good health.

The V gene is TRBV18, the J gene TRBJ2-3; 10 bases fit TRBD2. CDR1 is KGHSH and CDR2 is LQKENI in the germline V gene. The CDR3 extends over 19 amino acids. Trimming took 1 base from V and 4 from J; bases not matched to a gene: 14. CDR3 amino acids: CASSPRPPGLAGGADTQYF. The CDR3 nucleotides are TGTGCCAGCTCACCACGCCCTCCAGGCTTAGCGGGAGGAGCAGATACGCAGTATTTT.

V is TRBV6-1 and J is TRBJ1-5, with D possibly TRBD1 on 6 matching bases. V shed 7 bases and J shed 3 bases, with 19 bases lying between them. The CDR3 has 16 amino acids. The germline V gene encodes CDR1 MNHNS and CDR2 SASEGT. The CDR3 region is CASTIKGGAYNQPQHF. CDR3 nucleotides: TGTGCCAGCACCATAAAGGGGGGCGCCTACAATCAGCCCCAGCATTTT.

The genes are TRBV6-5 and TRBJ2-1; 11 bases are shared with TRBD2. CDR1 MNHEY and CDR2 SVGAGI come from the germline V gene. The CDR3 runs to 17 residues. Trimming at V came to 2 bases and at J to 7 bases, leaving 10 bases not matched to a gene. CDR3 loop: CASSYGRASGRLNEQFF. The CDR3, as DNA: TGTGCCAGCAGTTACGGGAGGGCTAGCGGGAGGTTAAATGAGCAGTTCTTC.

This clonotype showed up just a few times. This chain connects TRBV20-1 to TRBJ2-5; TRBD2 aligns across 14 bases. J was trimmed by 2 bases and V by 3 bases; bases with no gene match: 2. The CDR3 is 15 amino acids. Germline CDR1 reads DFQATT; CDR2 reads SNEGSKA (reference sequence). CDR3 sequence reads: CSARGLAGEQETQYF. CDR3 coding DNA: TGCAGTGCTAGGGGACTAGCGGGGGAACAAGAGACCCAGTACTTC.

This clonotype was seen a handful of times. The chain couples TRBV20-1 to TRBJ1-2, with D unclear. Trimming took 5 bases from V and 2 from J, leaving 12 bases between them. The germline gives CDR1 DFQATT, CDR2 SNEGSKA (reference sequence). CDR3 length equals 13 residues. The CDR3, as DNA: TGCAGTGCTTTTTCACCACCAAACTATGGCTACACCTTC. It encodes CSAFSPPNYGYTF.

This clonotype was seen more than once but under ten times. J is TRBJ1-5 and V is TRBV28; D call uncertain. Germline loops: CDR1 MDHEN, CDR2 SYDVKM. This CDR3 is 14 amino acids long. Trimming pared 6 bases from V and 3 bases from J, leaving 12 bases between. In DNA, the CDR3 is TGTGCCAGCAGATCTCACAGTTTCAATCAGCCCCAGCATTTT. Translated, it gives CASRSHSFNQPQHF.

The chain combines TRBV2 with TRBJ1-6, with unresolved D. V lost 8 bases and J 9 bases, leaving 20 bases between the germline ends. Germline assignment: CDR1 SNHLY and CDR2 FYNNEI. The CDR3 runs 15 residues. The CDR3 DNA reads TGTGCCAGCGTGCCCCCGGGGAAGCTTGGTTCACCCCTCCACTTT. Residues: CASVPPGKLGSPLHF.

The chain is built from TRBV4-2 and TRBJ1-4; 9 bases agree with TRBD1. The CDR3 runs 16 residues. The J segment lost 7 bases and the V segment lost 3 bases, leaving 9 bases of the junction unmatched. The germline V gene encodes CDR1 LGHNA and CDR2 YNFKEQ. The CDR3 DNA sequence: TGTGCCAGCAGCCAGGACCAGGACAGGGGAGGTGAAAAACTGTTTTTT. Translation gives CASSQDQDRGGEKLFF.

This chain links TRBV7-2 with TRBJ2-5; the match to TRBD2 covers 7 bases. Germline V gene sequence: CDR1 SGHTA, CDR2 FQGNSA. The CDR3 is made up of 15 amino acids. After removal of 1 base from V and 5 bases from J, the junction contained 7 bases not matched to a gene. CDR3 sequence reads: CASSLVSLGGETQYF. The CDR3 region has the DNA TGTGCCAGCAGCTTAGTTAGTTTGGGAGGGGAGACCCAGTACTTC.

The chain has TRBV20-1 and TRBJ2-7; D is possibly TRBD1 (6 bases). CDR3 length: 14 residues. V was clipped by 2 bases and J by 5 bases, with 16 bases between them. CDR1 DFQATT and CDR2 SNEGSKA come from the germline V gene (reference sequence). CDR3: CSARRQGNSDEQYF. CDR3 DNA sequence: TGCAGTGCTAGACGCCAGGGGAATTCCGACGAGCAGTACTTC.

This clonotype was seen more than once but under ten times. V usage is TRBV7-3 and J usage is TRBJ2-2, with D possibly being TRBD1 (6 bases). CDR3 length equals 17 residues. Germline assignment: CDR1 SGHTA and CDR2 FQGTGA. V was pared by 5 bases and J by 1 base, with 17 bases between. The CDR3 is CASSTGHKIGNTGELFF. CDR3 DNA sequence: TGTGCCAGCAGCACGGGACACAAAATTGGGAACACCGGGGAGCTGTTTTTT.

The chain is built from TRBV7-9 and TRBJ1-2, with 9 positions matching TRBD1. The CDR3 is 15 amino acids. The V gene's germline CDR1 is SEHNR and CDR2 FQNEAQ (reference sequence). V trimming: 3 bases; J trimming: 9 bases; junction bases outside the gene matches: 11. This CDR3 is CASSFSDRGSGCYTF. DNA of the CDR3: TGTGCCAGCAGCTTCAGTGACAGGGGGAGTGGTTGCTACACCTTC. The full variable domain, with the rest looked up from reference TRBV7-9 and TRBJ1-2, is DTGVSQNPRHKITKRGQNVTFRCDPISEHNRLYWYRQTLGQGPEFLTYFQNEAQLEKSRLLSDRFSAERPKGSFSTLEIQRTEQGDSAMYLCASSFSDRGSGCYTFGSGTRLTVV.

About this clonotype itself: The CDR3 end shows no conserved phenylalanine or tryptophan, and so a read error is likely. The DNA is omitted, as the CDR3 cannot be located on it reliably, and the CDR3 follows TCRdb's listing. The chain links TRBV20-1 to TRBJ2-1. The CDR3 spans 9 amino acids, including both terminal residues. The V gene's germline CDR1 is DFQATT and CDR2 SNEGSKA (reference sequence). CDR3 amino acids: CSAMSPLVI.

In this sample, this clonotype turned up a few times. The chain couples TRBV27 to TRBJ2-5, with TRBD1 identical over 8 bases. With 3 bases clipped from V and 7 bases from J, the junction kept 10 bases outside the gene matches. The germline V gene encodes CDR1 MNHEY and CDR2 SMNVEV (reference sequence). The CDR3 covers 15 residues. For the CDR3, the DNA is TGTGCCAGCAGTTTCCGACCCCCCGGGACAGGGACCCAGTACTTC. Amino acid sequence: CASSFRPPGTGTQYF.

This clonotype was observed many times. The chain is built from TRBV18 and TRBJ1-4, with D perhaps matching TRBD1 (6 bases). V lost 0 bases and J 10 bases, leaving 15 bases between the germline ends. The germline V gene encodes CDR1 KGHSH and CDR2 LQKENI. The CDR3 has 15 residues. The CDR3 reads CASSPPRARGGKLFF. The CDR3 region has the DNA TGTGCCAGCTCACCACCTCGGGCCCGAGGGGGAAAACTGTTTTTT.

The CDR3 nucleotides are TGCAGCGTTGATTCCAGGCCGGGGACCTACAATGAGCAGTTCTTC. Its protein is CSVDSRPGTYNEQFF. The gene calls are TRBV29-1 and TRBJ2-1, with D perhaps matching TRBD2 (5 bases). The CDR3 is 15 residues long. The V gene's germline CDR1 is SQVTM and CDR2 ANQGSEA. The germline V and J ends were trimmed by 3 bases and 2 bases, with 14 bases remaining between them.

This chain joins TRBV3-1 and TRBJ2-7, with D unclear. Trimming took off 1 base at V and 3 bases at J, with 13 bases between the two ends. The CDR3 totals 15 residues. The germline gives CDR1 LGHDT, CDR2 YNNKEL (reference sequence). Here the CDR3 DNA reads TGTGCCAGCAGCCAAGCCCCGGGCCCTTACTACGAGCAGTACGTC. Its protein product is CASSQAPGPYYEQYV.

CDR3 sequence reads: CASSLQGSSEYEQYF. DNA of the CDR3: TGCGCCAGCAGCTTGCAAGGCAGCTCCGAATACGAGCAGTACTTC. V gene TRBV5-1 combines with J gene TRBJ2-7; D not certain. Germline V gene sequence: CDR1 SGHRS, CDR2 YFSETQ. Trimming cost V 1 base and J 4 bases, with 15 bases left between them. The CDR3 extends over 15 amino acids.

The J gene is TRBJ2-3, the V gene TRBV20-1; D not resolved. The germline gives CDR1 DFQATT, CDR2 SNEGSKA (reference sequence). The CDR3 is 13 amino acids. V shed 0 bases and J shed 6 bases, with 10 bases lying between them. The CDR3 sequence is CSAREAPSDTQYF. In nucleotides, the CDR3 is TGCAGTGCTAGAGAGGCTCCCTCGGATACGCAGTATTTT.

The CDR3 nucleotides are TGTGCCAGCAGTCCCAGACTAGCGGGAGGGAGAGAGCAGTACTTC. Translated, it gives CASSPRLAGGREQYF. The rearrangement uses TRBV12-3 or TRBV12-4 and TRBJ2-7, with 14 bases fitting TRBD2. The V and J ends lost 5 bases and 7 bases, in that order; junction bases with no gene match: 7. This CDR3 has 15 residues.

This clonotype occurred a few times. The rearrangement links TRBV5-1 to TRBJ2-1; D tentatively fits TRBD1 or TRBD2 (6 bases each). V was trimmed by 3 bases and J by 5 bases, leaving 18 bases between them. The germline V gene encodes CDR1 SGHRS and CDR2 YFSETQ. CDR3 length: 16 residues. The CDR3 reads CASSSSGGGGNNEQFF. The CDR3 coding sequence is TGCGCCAGCAGCTCTTCCGGGGGCGGAGGGAACAATGAGCAGTTCTTC.

This clonotype appeared a single time. The chain employs TRBV9 and TRBJ2-7; 14 positions match TRBD2. The germline V gene has CDR1 SGDLS and CDR2 YYNGEE. CDR3 length: 16 residues. Trimming removed 3 bases from V and 5 bases from J; junction bases left unmatched: 7. The CDR3 spells CASSAPGLAGANEQYF. The CDR3 DNA is TGTGCCAGCAGCGCACCGGGACTAGCGGGAGCAAACGAGCAGTACTTC.